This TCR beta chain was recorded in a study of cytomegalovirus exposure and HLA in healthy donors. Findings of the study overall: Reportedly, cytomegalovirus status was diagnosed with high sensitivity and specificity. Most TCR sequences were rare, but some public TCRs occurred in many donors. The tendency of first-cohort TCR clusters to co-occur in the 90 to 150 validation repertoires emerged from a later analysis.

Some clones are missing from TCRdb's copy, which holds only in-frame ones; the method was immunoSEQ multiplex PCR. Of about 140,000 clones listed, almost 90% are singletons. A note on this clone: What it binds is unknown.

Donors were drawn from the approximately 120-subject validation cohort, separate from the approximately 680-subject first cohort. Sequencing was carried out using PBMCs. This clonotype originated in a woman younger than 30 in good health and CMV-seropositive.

In nucleotides, the CDR3 is TGTGCCATCACCAGGGGGCAGGTTAACTATGGCTACACCTTC. Translated, it gives CAITRGQVNYGYTF. The chain recombines TRBV10-3 with TRBJ1-2; 8 positions agree with TRBD1. The V segment lost 7 bases and the J segment 1 base; nucleotides outside the gene matches: 5. Germline V gene lookup returns CDR1 ENHRY and CDR2 SYGVKD. The CDR3 length is 14 residues.